Below, 24 T cell receptor beta chains from the same sample are listed, as sequenced in a study of T cells expressing NK-cell markers. TCRdb re-called the 5' RACE reads and catalogs CDR3 proteins one per entry, DNA excluded. The table for this sample gives about 150,000 distinct CDR3 sequences. The sequencing input was blood T cells: a sorted CD56 or NKG2C T cell subset, CD4+ or CD8+ T cells, or bulk PBMC T cells (not recorded which). The origin of the receptors is a woman between 50 and 59 years old in good health.

This chain uses TRBV20-1 with TRBJ1-6; there is no DNA to check the TCRdb D call of TRBD1. Per germline, CDR1 DFQATT and CDR2 SNEGSKA (reference sequence). The CDR3 extends over 15 amino acids. The CDR3 reads CSATSAGAYNSPLHF.

V gene TRBV7-2 combines with J gene TRBJ1-1. Germline V gives CDR1 SGHTA, CDR2 FQGNSA. This CDR3 comprises 12 residues. The CDR3 reads CASSVRYTEAFF.

V gene TRBV11-2 combines with J gene TRBJ2-5; the TRBD2 assignment by TCRdb is unverifiable without DNA. Germline V gene data show CDR1 as SGHAT and CDR2 as FQNNGV. There are 16 residues in the CDR3. CDR3: CASSLETSGSQETQYF. Combining the CDR3 with reference TRBV11-2 and TRBJ2-5 gives the whole variable domain EAGVAQSPRYKIIEKRQSVAFWCNPISGHATLYWYQQILGQGPKLLIQFQNNGVVDDSQLPKDRFSAERLKGVDSTLKIQPAKLEDSAVYLCASSLETSGSQETQYFGPGTRLLVL.

The rearrangement uses TRBV27 and TRBJ2-7; TCRdb names TRBD2, which stays unverified in the absence of DNA. CDR1 is MNHEY and CDR2 is SMNVEV in the germline V gene (reference sequence). The CDR3 extends over 14 amino acids. The CDR3 sequence: CATKLAGGTYEQYF.

V and J are TRBV29-1 and TRBJ2-7; TCRdb calls TRBD2, which cannot be checked without DNA. The CDR3 has 14 residues. Germline CDR1 is SQVTM and CDR2 is ANQGSEA. CDR3 amino acids: CSATRDLGSYEQYF.

CDR3 loop: CASSSGTSGIADTQYF. The genes are TRBV5-1 and TRBJ2-3; TCRdb indicates TRBD2, and absent DNA this call remains unverified. From germline, CDR1 is SGHRS and CDR2 YFSETQ. This CDR3 has 16 amino acids.

The chain's CDR3 is CASSPGSADEQYF. The V call is TRBV9, the J call TRBJ2-7; TCRdb picks TRBD1, but there is no DNA to check that call. The germline V gene has CDR1 SGDLS and CDR2 YYNGEE. The CDR3 loop spans 13 amino acids.

The chain recombines TRBV5-1 with TRBJ1-1; TCRdb proposes TRBD1, but this gene call is untestable without DNA. Germline V gene sequence: CDR1 SGHRS, CDR2 YFSETQ. This CDR3 region has 15 residues. CDR3 region: CASSLGQGRNTEAFF.

This sequence joins TRBV27 and TRBJ2-1; TCRdb's assignment of TRBD2 cannot be checked, as there is no DNA. The CDR3 has 17 residues. Germline lookup yields CDR1 MNHEY and CDR2 SMNVEV (reference sequence). The CDR3 sequence: CASSLYPPRSSYNEQFF.

The J gene is TRBJ2-1, the V gene TRBV6-6; TCRdb returns TRBD2, unconfirmable since there is no DNA. The CDR3 consists of 16 residues. Germline CDR1 is MNHNY and CDR2 is SVGAGI (reference sequence). The chain's CDR3 is CASSYSMSGSYNEQFF.

This rearrangement joins TRBV24-1 to TRBJ2-1; TCRdb reports TRBD1, a call that lacks DNA to check it against. The CDR3 extends over 15 amino acids. CDR1 and CDR2 (germline): KGHDR, SFDVKD. The CDR3 region is CATSATGDPYNEQFF.

The genes are TRBV7-8 and TRBJ1-3; TCRdb picks TRBD1, but there is no DNA to check that call. The CDR3 runs to 16 residues. The germline V gene encodes CDR1 SGHVS and CDR2 FQNEAQ. CDR3 in amino acids: CASSRRDRHSGNTIYF.

The J gene is TRBJ2-1, the V gene TRBV11-2; TCRdb calls TRBD1, which cannot be checked without DNA. The CDR3 totals 17 residues. Germline values: CDR1 SGHAT, CDR2 FQNNGV. The chain's CDR3 is CASSLDNVWGSYNEQFF.

The chain joins TRBV3-1 to TRBJ1-5. Per germline, CDR1 LGHDT and CDR2 YNNKEL (reference sequence). The CDR3 has 12 residues. The CDR3 sequence: CASSQTSGLQHF.

V usage is TRBV7-9 and J usage is TRBJ1-2. This CDR3 contains 14 residues. Germline V gene sequence: CDR1 SEHNR, CDR2 FQNEAQ (reference sequence). The CDR3: CASSLDGVNYGYTF.

The gene calls are TRBV30 and TRBJ2-7; TCRdb names TRBD1, which stays unverified in the absence of DNA. The CDR3 loop spans 14 amino acids. Germline V gene sequence: CDR1 GTSNPN, CDR2 SVGIG (reference sequence). CDR3 protein: CAWSVTAPLTEQYF.

The rearrangement joins TRBV28 to TRBJ2-7. The CDR3 contains 12 residues. The germline V gene has CDR1 MDHEN and CDR2 SYDVKM. CDR3 amino acids: CASSPPDYEQYF.

J is TRBJ2-2 and V is TRBV19; TCRdb reports TRBD2, a call that lacks DNA to check it against. This CDR3 has 18 amino acids. Germline CDR1 and CDR2: LNHDA and SQIVND (reference sequence). The CDR3 protein is CASSILPGTSGRTGELFF.

The V gene is TRBV27, the J gene TRBJ2-1; TCRdb returns TRBD2, unconfirmable since there is no DNA. Germline CDR1 is MNHEY and CDR2 is SMNVEV (reference sequence). This CDR3 has 17 residues. CDR3 protein: CASSSSGRASSYNEQFF.

The chain recombines TRBV7-8 with TRBJ2-1. Germline V gives CDR1 SGHVS, CDR2 FQNEAQ. CDR3 length: 14 amino acids. The CDR3: CASSVSGAYNEQFF.

The chain employs TRBV19 and TRBJ1-1. The CDR3 length is 16 residues. Germline loops: CDR1 LNHDA, CDR2 SQIVND (reference sequence). The CDR3 sequence is CASSIDHRGMNTEAFF.

The V call is TRBV7-9, the J call TRBJ2-7; TCRdb proposes TRBD1, but this gene call is untestable without DNA. Germline V gene lookup returns CDR1 SEHNR and CDR2 FQNEAQ (reference sequence). The CDR3 runs 16 residues. This chain's CDR3 is CASSPGVVSQPYEQYF. Filled out from reference TRBV7-9 and TRBJ2-7, the complete variable domain reads DTGVSQNPRHKITKRGQNVTFRCDPISEHNRLYWYRQTLGQGPEFLTYFQNEAQLEKSRLLSDRFSAERPKGSFSTLEIQRTEQGDSAMYLCASSPGVVSQPYEQYFGPGTRLTVT.

The chain has TRBV6-4 and TRBJ2-6; TCRdb indicates TRBD1, and absent DNA this call remains unverified. The CDR3 is 20 residues long. Germline V gives CDR1 MRHNA, CDR2 SNTAGT. The CDR3 loop is CASSDSSYTGGTSGANVLTF.

V usage is TRBV12-3 or TRBV12-4 and J usage is TRBJ2-1; there is no DNA to check the TCRdb D call of TRBD2. The CDR3 spans 16 residues. The CDR3 sequence is CASSPSRVPAGNEQFF.